These T cell receptor beta chains were read from a single sample in a study of cytomegalovirus exposure and HLA in healthy donors. Data came from immunoSEQ multiplex PCR; TCRdb stores just in-frame clones and leaves some out. This table holds over 200,000 clones, more than 60% found once. Sequencing used PBMCs. The receptors come from a woman aged 25 to 39 in good health and CMV-seronegative. Each CDR3 is given with its conserved first and last residue. Each record gives: CDR3 DNA, CDR3 protein, clone size, J gene, D gene, V gene. D genes are given only for firm matches. Clone size, where shown, is once, few, many, or a class for clones that have expanded.

TGTGCCAGCAGCTTCTACTGGGACAGAAATGAAAAACTGTTTTTT | CASSFYWDRNEKLFF | . | TRBJ1-4 | TRBD1 | TRBV5-6
TGTGCCAGCAGTTCTACCGACTGGTCCTACAATGAGCAGTTCTTC | CASSSTDWSYNEQFF | . | TRBJ2-1 | . | TRBV28
TGTGCCTGGAGGGCAGGGGGTAGGGATCAGCCCCAGCATTTT | CAWRAGGRDQPQHF | . | TRBJ1-5 | TRBD1 | TRBV30
TGTGCCAGCAGCCCCCGGACTAGCGGGAGATGGTACAATGAGCAGTTCTTC | CASSPRTSGRWYNEQFF | . | TRBJ2-1 | TRBD2 | TRBV7-9
TGTGCCAGCAGTTCCCGACAGGGGTACGGCACTGAAGCTTTCTTT | CASSSRQGYGTEAFF | . | TRBJ1-1 | TRBD1 | TRBV6-5
TGTGCCAGTAGTATAAAGTTGAGCAGGGTGATGGATTCACCCCTCCACTTT | CASSIKLSRVMDSPLHF | . | TRBJ1-6 | . | TRBV19
TGTGCCTGCCGTTGGGGGACTATATGGGATGAGCAGTTCTTC | CACRWGTIWDEQFF | once | TRBJ2-1 | TRBD2 | TRBV30
TGTGCCAGCAGTCCCGGACAGGTGCTGGGGGCTGCCCACTTT | CASSPGQVLGAAHF | . | TRBJ1-6 | TRBD1 | TRBV27
TGTGCCAGCAGCTTATTGAGGCTAGCGGGGGAGCAGTACTTC | CASSLLRLAGEQYF | . | TRBJ2-7 | TRBD2 | TRBV7-2
TGTGCCACCAGCACTCCTGACAGGGGCCGCTTTTATGGCTACACCTTC | CATSTPDRGRFYGYTF | . | TRBJ1-2 | TRBD1 | TRBV15
TGTGCCAGCAGGGCTAGCGGGGGGGCCCTCTACGAGCAGTACTTC | CASRASGGALYEQYF | . | TRBJ2-7 | TRBD2 | TRBV6-1
TGTGCCAGCAGTTCGAGCGGGGTCGAGCAGTACTTC | CASSSSGVEQYF | . | TRBJ2-7 | TRBD2 | TRBV6-5
TGTGCCAGTAGTATAGATTTCACAAGCAAAAGACTCCTTTCATCCCCCTACAATGAGCAGTTCTTC | CASSIDFTSKRLLSSPYNEQFF | . | TRBJ2-1 | . | TRBV19
TGTGCCAGCAGTTTGACAGGGGGGGACACTGAAGCTTTCTTT | CASSLTGGDTEAFF | . | TRBJ1-1 | TRBD1 | TRBV6-6
TGTGCCTGGACCCTCCGGGAAAAACTGTTTTTT | CAWTLREKLFF | . | TRBJ1-4 | . | TRBV30
TGTGCCAGCAGCGAAAGGAGGGTGGAGCAGTTCTTC | CASSERRVEQFF | . | TRBJ2-1 | . | TRBV21-1
TGTGCCAGTAGTATACTGCCCGGGGAGAGCACAGATACGCAGTATTTT | CASSILPGESTDTQYF | . | TRBJ2-3 | . | TRBV19
TGTGCCAGCACCCCTGGGACTAGCTCGGATACGCAGTATTTT | CASTPGTSSDTQYF | . | TRBJ2-3 | TRBD2 | TRBV11-2
TGTGCCAGCAGTGCCGCCCGGGACAGAATGATCTCTGGGGCCAACGTCCTGACTTTC | CASSAARDRMISGANVLTF | . | TRBJ2-6 | TRBD1 | TRBV27
TGTGCCACCAGCAGTATCGGAGCCTACAATGAGCAGTTCTTC | CATSSIGAYNEQFF | . | TRBJ2-1 | . | TRBV15
TGTGCCTGGACACCGGGACTGACGAACACCGGGGAGCTGTTTTTT | CAWTPGLTNTGELFF | . | TRBJ2-2 | . | TRBV30
TGTGCCAGCAGCTTAGTCCAGGGGGCTGCTCAGCCCCAGCATTTT | CASSLVQGAAQPQHF | . | TRBJ1-5 | TRBD1 | TRBV7-2
TGTGCCAGCAGCTTGGTTCAGGGTGGGACTGAAGCTTTCTTT | CASSLVQGGTEAFF | . | TRBJ1-1 | . | TRBV5-8
TGTGCCAGCAGCCCCTCAACTTCGAACACCGGGGAGCTGTTTTTT | CASSPSTSNTGELFF | few | TRBJ2-2 | . | TRBV2
TGCGCCAGCAGCCAAGATCCTAGCGGGATGTCTGGGGCCAACGTCCTGACTTTC | CASSQDPSGMSGANVLTF | . | TRBJ2-6 | TRBD2 | TRBV4-1
TGTGCCAGCAGTCTAGACTCCGGGGAGCTGTTTTTT | CASSLDSGELFF | . | TRBJ2-2 | . | TRBV5-5
TGTGCCAGCTCACCACAGGGGGCTTACTATGGCTACACCTTC | CASSPQGAYYGYTF | . | TRBJ1-2 | TRBD1 | TRBV18
TGTGCCTGGAGTCATGGGGACAGGGGAACCTACGAGCAGTACTTC | CAWSHGDRGTYEQYF | . | TRBJ2-7 | TRBD1 | TRBV30
TGTGCCAGCAGTTGGGAGGACAGGGGGTTGGCAGATACGCAGTATTTT | CASSWEDRGLADTQYF | . | TRBJ2-3 | TRBD1 | TRBV6-5
TGTGCCAGTGCCCTACAGGGTGGATTCACTGAAGCTTTCTTT | CASALQGGFTEAFF | . | TRBJ1-1 | . | TRBV27
TGTGCCAGCTCACCTCAACAGGGGACAGATACGCAGTATTTT | CASSPQQGTDTQYF | . | TRBJ2-3 | TRBD1 | TRBV18
TGTGCCTGGAGGCCCGGCAGGGGCGACTCACCCCTCCACTTT | CAWRPGRGDSPLHF | . | TRBJ1-6 | . | TRBV30
TGTGCCTGGGGACAGCATTCCTACGAGCAGTACTTC | CAWGQHSYEQYF | . | TRBJ2-7 | . | TRBV30
TGTGCCAGCAGCTTGGAGACTAGCGGGCACACCGGGGAGCTGTTTTTT | CASSLETSGHTGELFF | . | TRBJ2-2 | TRBD2 | TRBV5-6
TGTGCCAGCTCACCCTTCCATGAGCAGTTCTTC | CASSPFHEQFF | . | TRBJ2-1 | . | TRBV18
TGTGCCAGTCTCCCCCAACCAGCAACTAATGAAAAACTGTTTTTT | CASLPQPATNEKLFF | . | TRBJ1-4 | . | TRBV19
TGCGCCAGCAGCGGACAGGGAAACACTGAAGCTTTCTTT | CASSGQGNTEAFF | many | TRBJ1-1 | TRBD1 | TRBV5-1
TGTGCCAGCAGCCTTGGTGGGGAGTCCTACGAGCAGTACTTC | CASSLGGESYEQYF | . | TRBJ2-7 | . | TRBV4-2
TGTGCCAGCAGCTTGGATAGCAGCAACGGGGAGCTGTTTTTT | CASSLDSSNGELFF | . | TRBJ2-2 | . | TRBV4-2
TGCGCCAGCAGCCCCCGTACGGGGGGCCTGGACACTGAAGCTTTCTTT | CASSPRTGGLDTEAFF | . | TRBJ1-1 | . | TRBV5-1
TGTGCCAGCAGTTTGGACAGGGGGAACACCGGGGAGCTGTTTTTT | CASSLDRGNTGELFF | . | TRBJ2-2 | TRBD1 | TRBV6-1
TGTGCCAGCAGCTTAGGGCTAGCGGGGGGCGTCTTGGGGCAGTTCTTC | CASSLGLAGGVLGQFF | once | TRBJ2-1 | TRBD2 | TRBV11-3
TGTGCCACCGGACAGGGCTACAATGAGCAGTTCTTC | CATGQGYNEQFF | few | TRBJ2-1 | TRBD1 | TRBV15
TGTGCCAGCACCTACGGACAGAAAGAGACCCAGTACTTC | CASTYGQKETQYF | . | TRBJ2-5 | . | TRBV6-1
TGTGCCAGCAGTTACGACGGCAGGGGTCAGCCCCAGCATTTT | CASSYDGRGQPQHF | . | TRBJ1-5 | . | TRBV6-5
TGTGCCAGCAGCTCAAGAGCTGGCTACACCTTC | CASSSRAGYTF | . | TRBJ1-2 | . | TRBV5-6
TGTGCCAGCAGTGAAAGGAGTCGGGTGAACACTGAAGCTTTCTTT | CASSERSRVNTEAFF | . | TRBJ1-1 | . | TRBV2
TGTGCCAGCAGCGCGGACAGTGGAGCTGAAAAACTGTTTTTT | CASSADSGAEKLFF | . | TRBJ1-4 | . | TRBV9
TGTGCCAGCAGCTTGGCTCAGGGGGCAACTAATGAAAAACTGTTTTTT | CASSLAQGATNEKLFF | . | TRBJ1-4 | TRBD1 | TRBV5-4
TGTGTCAGTAACGACAGAATCATTTCTTGGGGGAACACTGAAGCTTTCTTT | CVSNDRIISWGNTEAFF | . | TRBJ1-1 | . | TRBV19
TGTTCCAGCAGCTTAGATATTTCACCCCTCCACTTT | CSSSLDISPLHF | . | TRBJ1-6 | . | TRBV7-9
TGTGCCAGCAAAGGTACAGGGGTAAAGAACACTGAAGCTTTCTTT | CASKGTGVKNTEAFF | . | TRBJ1-1 | TRBD1 | TRBV6-1
TGTGCCAGCAGCGTCTACACTGAAGCTTTCTTT | CASSVYTEAFF | . | TRBJ1-1 | . | TRBV5-8
TGTGCCAGCAGCATAGGCCAGGATACGCAGTATTTT | CASSIGQDTQYF | . | TRBJ2-3 | . | TRBV11-2
TGTGCCAGCAGCCGCGCCGTACAGGGTCCAGTCACTGAAGCTTTCTTT | CASSRAVQGPVTEAFF | . | TRBJ1-1 | . | TRBV7-9